The T cell receptor (beta chain) under discussion was sequenced for a study of OX40 agonist ivuxolimab in advanced cancers. Across the whole study: Every patient in dose escalation had hepatocellular carcinoma, melanoma, renal cell or head and neck cancer. About 42% of patients had received prior checkpoint inhibitor therapy.

Details on this clone: The antigen remains unidentified.

The data were produced by immunoSEQ multiplex PCR, yet TCRdb's version contains in-frame clones alone and is incomplete. Of about 62,000 clones detected, 85% appear once; the ten largest clones hold more than 3%. Prior autoimmune disease or systemic immunosuppression barred patients. The CDR3 sequence is 16 residues long. V lost 1 base and J lost 1, with 12 bases in between. The germline CDR1 and CDR2 sequences are SEHNR and FQNEAQ (reference sequence). Study outcomes and limitations: Compared with others, partial responders at 0.1-3.0 mg/kg displayed clonal expansion among the lowest.

This specimen consisted of CD4+ or CD8+ T cells sorted from blood, obtained in a trial of the OX40 agonist ivuxolimab. The V gene is TRBV7-9, the J gene TRBJ2-3, with D possibly matching TRBD2 (6 bases). The clonotype was recovered from an adult with an advanced solid tumor such as melanoma, head and neck, liver or kidney cancer. CDR3 nucleotide sequence: TGTGCCAGCAGCTTAGTTTTGTGGGAGGGCACAGATACGCAGTATTTT. Translation: CASSLVLWEGTDTQYF.